The present T cell receptor (beta chain) was sequenced within a study of T cell repertoires in cytomegalovirus infection. Whole-study context: CMV infection plus the matching HLA type was flagged by public TCR beta signatures. Overall study findings and caveats: Of the TCR beta families, the public ones yielded a cumulative frequency that identified carriers of CMV plus the relevant HLA. What dominated the ex vivo response were HLA-C-restricted CMV-specific TCR beta clonotypes.

TCRdb reanalysed the reads using MiXCR and keeps one entry per CDR3 protein. The sample consists of nearly 550,000 distinct CDR3 sequences, approximately 16% of them appearing once. Trimming stripped 0 bases from V and 2 bases from J, with 11 bases between. The germline CDR1 and CDR2 sequences are SGHTA and FQGNSA. The CDR3 is made up of 15 amino acids. This clonotype was seen many times. Its antigen is not identified. This chain connects TRBV7-2 to TRBJ2-7; D uncertain. The sequence came from a human donor in good health (CMV status not recorded). Some clones in this sample may be carry-over from other donors' samples. The sample comprised CD8+ T cells from PBMCs. CDR3 residues: CASSLAPGTTYEQYF. Here the CDR3 DNA reads TGTGCCAGCAGCTTAGCCCCCGGCACTACCTACGAGCAGTACTTC.